This TCR beta chain came from a study of cytomegalovirus exposure and HLA in healthy donors. Looking at the study overall: Earlier, 150 million to 200 million T cells were analyzed, and approximately 110 million unique TCR beta sequences were found among them.

The PCR was carried out with 60 Vbeta primers and 13 Jbeta primers. The protocol was immunoSEQ multiplex PCR, while the TCRdb copy is restricted to in-frame clones and leaves out a portion. Of some 80,000 clones in the sample, 62% are singletons; the top ten hold approximately 4%. Points on this clone: Antigen unknown.

Findings and caveats of the study: A later examination showed that TCR association rates differed by HLA locus, with DRB1 most and HLA-C fewest. It was 150 to 200 TCR beta chains that were listed as cytomegalovirus-associated.

The germline CDR1 and CDR2 sequences are GTSNPN and SVGIG (reference sequence). The CDR3 loop spans 14 amino acids. Trimming took 1 base from V and 6 from J, leaving 12 bases between them. The clonotype was recovered from a male donor in good health and CMV-seropositive. The rearrangement links TRBV30 to TRBJ1-4; D perhaps matches TRBD1 (5 bases). The sample taken for sequencing was PBMCs. The CDR3 spells CAWSGLGTDEKLFF. The CDR3 DNA reads as TGTGCCTGGAGTGGACTTGGGACTGATGAAAAACTGTTTTTT.